This entry lists 24 T cell receptor beta chains sequenced from one sample in a study of long-term antiretroviral therapy in people with HIV. A v3.0 immunoSEQ assay was performed at survey level. Libraries were prepared by immunoSEQ multiplex PCR; TCRdb keeps only in-frame clonotypes and omits some of them. The sample has 23,000 or so clones; roughly 82% are singletons. Sequencing was performed on unsorted PBMCs, taken 0.3 years after starting antiretroviral therapy. Receptor source: a man aged 50 to 59 with HIV.

The chain recombines TRBV10-1 with TRBJ1-1; the D is unclear. The CDR3 covers 13 residues. The germline V gene encodes CDR1 WNHNN and CDR2 SYGVQD (reference sequence). Trimming left V 0 bases short and J 5 bases short, with 7 bases between. Written as DNA, the CDR3 is TGCGCCAGCAGTGAGTCGTTTGGGACTGAAGCTTTCTTT. It yields the protein CASSESFGTEAFF.

The chain uses TRBV19 and TRBJ1-1, with D possibly being TRBD1 (5 bases). Germline values: CDR1 LNHDA, CDR2 SQIVND (reference sequence). V was trimmed by 6 bases and J by 0 bases, leaving 8 bases between them. The CDR3 consists of 13 residues. CDR3 residues: CASRDNMNTEAFF. The CDR3 DNA reads as TGTGCCAGTAGGGACAACATGAACACTGAAGCTTTCTTT.

Only a few counts were recorded for this clone. The rearrangement uses TRBV5-6 and TRBJ1-2; 10 bases align to TRBD1. This CDR3 region has 19 residues. J gave up 10 bases and V 2 bases, and 23 bases lay outside the gene matches. The V gene's germline CDR1 is SGHDT and CDR2 YYEEEE. CDR3 in amino acids: CASSFPFYRSVGTGEDYTF. DNA of the CDR3: TGTGCCAGCAGCTTTCCCTTTTACCGCTCGGTGGGGACAGGGGAAGACTACACCTTC.

This chain links TRBV18 with TRBJ2-5; no clear D gene. This CDR3 region has 11 residues. Germline V CDR1 and CDR2: KGHSH, LQKENI. V was pared by 3 bases and J by 1 base, with 0 bases between. CDR3 sequence: CASSPQETQYF. DNA of the CDR3: TGTGCCAGCTCACCCCAAGAGACCCAGTACTTC.

J is TRBJ2-5 and V is TRBV27, with D tentatively TRBD1 (6 bases). Trimming stripped 6 bases from V and 9 bases from J, with 20 bases between. CDR1 and CDR2 from the germline V gene are MNHEY and SMNVEV (reference sequence). This CDR3 is built from 14 residues. This chain's CDR3 is CASRPGDTFESQYF. CDR3 coding DNA: TGTGCCAGCAGGCCAGGGGACACCTTCGAGTCCCAGTACTTC.

This chain uses TRBV7-2 with TRBJ2-5, with TRBD1 as a possible D gene (6 bases). This CDR3 has 16 residues. V dropped 5 bases and J dropped 2 bases, with 18 bases sitting between them. In germline, CDR1 is SGHTA, CDR2 FQGNSA. The CDR3 here is CASSRRGQGIQETQYF. CDR3 nucleotide sequence: TGTGCCAGCAGCCGTAGGGGACAAGGAATACAAGAGACCCAGTACTTC.

This clone has a handful of counts. J is TRBJ1-3 and V is TRBV5-4; 8 bases align to TRBD1. The CDR3 consists of 14 residues. Germline trimming cut 3 bases from V and 2 bases from J; bases unmatched to any gene: 1. The germline CDR1 and CDR2 sequences are SGHNT and YYREEE (reference sequence). The DNA for the CDR3 is TGTGCCAGCAGCTGGGACAGGACTGGAAACACCATATATTTT. It encodes CASSWDRTGNTIYF.

The rearrangement uses TRBV28 and TRBJ2-3, with TRBD2 identical over 7 bases. This CDR3 spans 14 amino acids. Trimming removed 5 bases from V and 1 base from J; junction bases left unmatched: 3. Germline V CDR1 and CDR2: MDHEN, SYDVKM. CDR3 sequence reads: CASSEAGGTDTQYF. DNA for the CDR3: TGTGCCAGCAGTGAGGCGGGGGGCACAGATACGCAGTATTTT. Based on the CDR3 plus reference TRBV28 and TRBJ2-3, the full variable domain is DVKVTQSSRYLVKRTGEKVFLECVQDMDHENMFWYRQDPGLGLRLIYFSYDVKMKEKGDIPEGYSVSREKKERFSLILESASTNQTSMYLCASSEAGGTDTQYFGPGTRLTVL.

Remarks on this clone: An end of the junction does not agree with germline; a read error may underlie this. The chain uses TRBV7-7 and TRBJ2-3; 9 nucleotides line up with TRBD2. This CDR3 region has 18 residues. Germline CDR1 and CDR2: SSHAT and FNYEAQ (reference sequence). The chain's CDR3 is CASSFGVSGREGTDTQYF. CDR3 nucleotides: TGTGCTAGCAGCTTCGGTGTTTCAGGGCGGGAGGGTACAGATACGCAGTATTTT. Filled out from reference TRBV7-7 and TRBJ2-3, the complete variable domain reads GAGVSQSPRYKVTKRGQDVTLRCDPISSHATLYWYQQALGQGPEFLTYFNYEAQPDKSGLPSDRFSAERPEGSISTLTIQRTEQRDSAMYRCASSFGVSGREGTDTQYFGPGTRLTVL.

The chain links TRBV6-6 to TRBJ2-3, with TRBD1 matching 11 bases. Germline V gene sequence: CDR1 MNHNY, CDR2 SVGAGI (reference sequence). Trimming took 5 bases from V and 5 from J; bases not matched to a gene: 6. The CDR3 loop spans 15 amino acids. Written as DNA, the CDR3 is TGTGCCAGCAGTGGACAGGGGGCCGGTGGAGATACGCAGTATTTT. Its translation: CASSGQGAGGDTQYF.

The CDR3 DNA reads TGTGCCTGGAAAGGGCCCCTAGGGAAACTGTTTTTT. This codes for CAWKGPLGKLFF. The V and J genes are TRBV30 and TRBJ1-4; D is unclear. The CDR3 runs to 12 residues. CDR1 is GTSNPN and CDR2 is SVGIG in the germline V gene (reference sequence). V lost 4 bases and J lost 11, with 14 bases in between.

The table lists this clone with a few counts. The genes are TRBV30 and TRBJ2-6; possibly TRBD1 or TRBD2 for D (5 bases each). Per germline, CDR1 GTSNPN and CDR2 SVGIG (reference sequence). Trimming removed 1 base at V and 0 bases at J, with 7 bases between. CDR3 length: 15 residues. The CDR3 here is CAWSAGLSGANVLTF. CDR3 DNA: TGTGCCTGGAGTGCGGGGCTCTCTGGGGCCAACGTCCTGACTTTC. The full variable domain, rest sourced from reference TRBV30 and TRBJ2-6, is SQTIHQWPATLVQPVGSPLSLECTVEGTSNPNLYWYRQAAGRGLQLLFYSVGIGQISSEVPQNLSASRPQDRQFILSSKKLLLSDSGFYLCAWSAGLSGANVLTFGAGSRLTVL.

The V and J genes are TRBV7-9 and TRBJ2-1; 7 bases line up with TRBD1. Germline CDR1 and CDR2: SEHNR and FQNEAQ (reference sequence). J lost 9 bases, V lost 4 bases, and 9 bases had no gene match. This CDR3 contains 14 residues. CDR3: CASSSPPGQTEQFF. In DNA, the CDR3 is TGTGCCAGCAGCTCCCCCCCGGGACAGACTGAGCAGTTCTTC.

The V call is TRBV28, the J call TRBJ2-2; D call uncertain. The V gene's germline CDR1 is MDHEN and CDR2 SYDVKM. Trimming pared 6 bases from V and 0 bases from J, leaving 11 bases between. This CDR3 has 15 residues. The DNA for the CDR3 is TGTGCCAGCAGCGCTGCCAACGCGAACACCGGGGAGCTGTTTTTT. Translation gives CASSAANANTGELFF.

The rearrangement joins TRBV5-4 to TRBJ1-4; D call uncertain. Trimming removed 3 bases from V and 3 bases from J, with 9 bases in between. The germline CDR1 and CDR2 sequences are SGHNT and YYREEE (reference sequence). The CDR3 is 14 amino acids. The CDR3 nucleotides are TGTGCCAGCAGCTATCCTGGGGCTAATGAAAAACTGTTTTTT. Its protein is CASSYPGANEKLFF.

J is TRBJ1-1 and V is TRBV7-9, with 9 bases matching TRBD1. The ends lost 6 bases at V and 2 bases at J; junction bases unmatched: 1. This CDR3 has 13 amino acids. Germline V gene data show CDR1 as SEHNR and CDR2 as FQNEAQ (reference sequence). CDR3 DNA: TGTGCCAGCAGGGGACAGGGAAACACTGAAGCTTTCTTT. The encoded protein is CASRGQGNTEAFF.

V gene TRBV2 combines with J gene TRBJ1-4, with 9 bases lining up with TRBD1. CDR1 and CDR2 (germline): SNHLY, FYNNEI. The CDR3 is 15 amino acids. The trim removed 6 bases at V and 3 bases at J, leaving 5 bases unmatched. CDR3: CASRKDRGSNEKLFF. The CDR3 DNA follows: TGTGCCAGCAGGAAGGACAGGGGATCTAATGAAAAACTGTTTTTT.

The rearrangement joins TRBV29-1 to TRBJ2-7; the D gene is possibly TRBD2 (5 bases). This CDR3 has 15 amino acids. V lost 7 bases, J lost 0 bases, and 19 bases lay in between. CDR1 SQVTM and CDR2 ANQGSEA come from the germline V gene. The CDR3 region has the DNA TGCAGCGCCCACATTAGTCGGGGTAGCTCCTACGAGCAGTACTTC. As protein: CSAHISRGSSYEQYF.

DNA for the CDR3: TGTGCCAGCTCACCTCAGGGGTCCCCTAATGAAAAACTGTTTTTT. As protein: CASSPQGSPNEKLFF. This chain connects TRBV18 to TRBJ1-4, with D maybe TRBD1 (6 bases). Trimming removed 3 bases from V and 3 bases from J, with 11 bases in between. This CDR3 region has 15 residues. Germline CDR1 and CDR2: KGHSH and LQKENI.

The rearrangement uses TRBV28 and TRBJ1-1; 8 bases align to TRBD1. The germline V gene encodes CDR1 MDHEN and CDR2 SYDVKM. The CDR3 consists of 14 residues. The V and J ends lost 2 bases and 5 bases, in that order; junction bases with no gene match: 4. The CDR3 DNA sequence: TGTGCCAGCAGTTTAGACAGGGGTCTTACTGAAGCTTTCTTT. Translated: CASSLDRGLTEAFF.

The chain recombines TRBV4-3 with TRBJ1-4; D gene ambiguous. The CDR3 runs 13 residues. V was cut by 0 bases and J by 14 bases, with 13 bases left in between. Germline V CDR1 and CDR2: LGHNA, YSLEER. The CDR3 nucleotides are TGCGCCAGCAGCCAAGAGAGGGCCCAACATCTGTTTTTT. This sequence encodes CASSQERAQHLFF.

The rearrangement uses TRBV5-1 and TRBJ2-1, with 7 bases lining up with TRBD2. The J segment lost 1 base and the V segment lost 2 bases, leaving 6 bases of the junction unmatched. CDR3 length equals 16 residues. Germline V gives CDR1 SGHRS, CDR2 YFSETQ. CDR3 DNA sequence: TGCGCCAGCAGCTTCCAAGGGCGGGGGTCCTACAATGAGCAGTTCTTC. Its translation is CASSFQGRGSYNEQFF.

The chain couples TRBV5-6 to TRBJ2-7, with D possibly called TRBD1 or TRBD2 (5 bases each). The CDR3 has 13 residues. Trimming took 3 bases from V and 3 from J, leaving 10 bases between them. CDR1 is SGHDT and CDR2 is YYEEEE in the germline V gene. The chain's CDR3 is CASSSGDDYEQYF. CDR3 DNA: TGTGCCAGCAGCTCCGGGGACGACTACGAGCAGTACTTC.

V is TRBV11-3 and J is TRBJ2-7; no reliable D call. The CDR3 runs to 13 residues. V was cut by 5 bases and J by 3 bases, with 11 bases left in between. Looked up from germline, CDR1 is SGHNT and CDR2 is YENEEA. The CDR3 DNA sequence: TGTGCCAGCAGCCTAAACCCTCTCTACGAGCAGTACTTC. Translating it yields CASSLNPLYEQYF.